This is a list of T cell receptor beta chains from one sample in a study of cytomegalovirus exposure and HLA in healthy donors. Sequencing used immunoSEQ multiplex PCR; TCRdb keeps in-frame clones, though not all of them. Here the sample spans about 180,000 clones, almost 85% being singletons. Material: PBMCs. Source of these receptors: a man aged 30-40 years in good health and CMV-seronegative. Each CDR3 is given with its conserved first and last residue. Each record gives: J gene, clone size, D gene, CDR3 length, V gene, CDR3 DNA, CDR3 protein. A D gene is named only where the DNA matches it firmly. The size field is filled for only some rows; it gives once, few, many or a size class.

>TRBJ2-7|NA|NA|16|TRBV5-5
TGTGCCAGCAGCTTGGTGACGTCCCACAGGTTCTCCGAGCAGTACTTC
CASSLVTSHRFSEQYF
>TRBJ2-1|NA|TRBD2|15|TRBV29-1
TGCAGCGTAGGGATTGGGCGGGGGGATTACAATGAGCAGTTCTTC
CSVGIGRGDYNEQFF
>TRBJ1-1|NA|NA|13|TRBV5-1
TGCGCCAGCAGCCGGTCGACAGCCACTGAAGCTTTCTTT
CASSRSTATEAFF
>TRBJ1-1|NA|NA|12|TRBV27
TGTGCCAGTTATTTTCAGGGCACTGAAGCTTTCTTT
CASYFQGTEAFF
>TRBJ2-3|NA|NA|14|TRBV5-1
TGCGCCAGCAGCTTGGGTTCTAGCACAGATACGCAGTATTTT
CASSLGSSTDTQYF
>TRBJ2-1|once|TRBD2|13|TRBV6-6
TGTGCCAGCTTAGCGGGGCTCGCCGGGCAGCAGTTCTTC
CASLAGLAGQQFF
>TRBJ2-1|NA|TRBD2|15|TRBV4-1
TGCGCCAGCAGCCCGGGCGGGGGATCCTACAATGAGCAGTTCTTC
CASSPGGGSYNEQFF
>TRBJ1-1|NA|NA|12|TRBV2
TGTGCCAGCAACAGGATGAACACTGAAGCTTTCTTT
CASNRMNTEAFF
>TRBJ2-3|NA|NA|18|TRBV7-2
TGTGCCAGCAGCTTAGATACCCGGCTAGCGATAAGCACAGATACGCAGTATTTT
CASSLDTRLAISTDTQYF
>TRBJ2-1|NA|NA|13|TRBV19
TGTGCCAGTAGTATCCAGGTCTTGGATGAGCAGTTCTTC
CASSIQVLDEQFF
>TRBJ2-1|once|TRBD2|13|TRBV7-3
TGTGCCAGCCGACTAGCGGGAACCGATGAGCAGTTCTTC
CASRLAGTDEQFF
>TRBJ2-3|few|TRBD1|15|TRBV5-4
TGCGCCAGCAGCCAAGGGACAGGGGAACCAGATACGCAGTATTTT
CASSQGTGEPDTQYF
>TRBJ1-2|NA|TRBD1|15|TRBV7-9
TGTGCCAGCAGCTTAGAACAGGGGGATCCCTATGGCTACACCTTC
CASSLEQGDPYGYTF
>TRBJ2-3|few|NA|13|TRBV9
TGTGCCAGCAGCGTAGGTAGTCCAGATACGCAGTATTTT
CASSVGSPDTQYF
>TRBJ2-5|NA|TRBD2|15|TRBV7-2
TGTGCCAGCAGCTTCGCAGGACTAGGAGGGGAGACCCAGTACTTC
CASSFAGLGGETQYF
>TRBJ1-3|once|TRBD1|15|TRBV4-1
TGCGCCAGCAGCCAGCCGGACAGGGAGGGAAACACCATATATTTT
CASSQPDREGNTIYF
>TRBJ2-7|NA|NA|17|TRBV1
TGCACCAGCAGCCAAGCACCCGGTGGGACTAGCAACTACGAGCAGTACTTC
CTSSQAPGGTSNYEQYF
>TRBJ2-5|NA|NA|15|TRBV2
TGTGCCAGCAGTGAAGCCCCAGGGGAAGGAGAGACCCAGTACTTC
CASSEAPGEGETQYF
>TRBJ2-3|NA|TRBD2|14|TRBV6-6
TGTGCCAGCAGTAATAGCGGGGCCACAGATACGCAGTATTTT
CASSNSGATDTQYF
>TRBJ2-7|once|NA|14|TRBV6-1
TGTGCCAGCAGTGACCTTCGGCAGGGTCACGAGCAGTACTTC
CASSDLRQGHEQYF
>TRBJ2-3|NA|NA|11|TRBV20-1
TGCAGTGCTAGAGCAGGAGGTACGCAGTATTTT
CSARAGGTQYF
>TRBJ2-1|NA|TRBD2|16|TRBV9
TGTGCCAGCAGCGTAGCGGGGCGGGAGGCTCTAGAGGAGCAGTTCTTC
CASSVAGREALEEQFF
>TRBJ2-3|NA|TRBD1|15|TRBV9
TGTGCCAGCAGCACCCCGACAGGGATGACAGATACGCAGTATTTT
CASSTPTGMTDTQYF
>TRBJ1-4|NA|NA|14|TRBV6-5
TGTGCCAGCAGTTACCGCCCCAGGGGCGAAAAACTGTTTTTT
CASSYRPRGEKLFF